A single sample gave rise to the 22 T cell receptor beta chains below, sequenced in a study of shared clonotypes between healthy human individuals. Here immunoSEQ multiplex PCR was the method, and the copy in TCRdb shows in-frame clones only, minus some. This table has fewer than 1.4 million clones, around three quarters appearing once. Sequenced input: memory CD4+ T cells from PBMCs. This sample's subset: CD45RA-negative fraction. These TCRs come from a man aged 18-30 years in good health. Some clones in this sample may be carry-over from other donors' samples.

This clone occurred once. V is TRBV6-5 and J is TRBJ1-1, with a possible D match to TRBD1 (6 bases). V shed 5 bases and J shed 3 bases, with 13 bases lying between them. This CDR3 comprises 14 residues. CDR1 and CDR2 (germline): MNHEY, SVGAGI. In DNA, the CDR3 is TGTGCCAGCAGTACCCGTCAGGGGTACACTGAAGCTTTCTTT. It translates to CASSTRQGYTEAFF.

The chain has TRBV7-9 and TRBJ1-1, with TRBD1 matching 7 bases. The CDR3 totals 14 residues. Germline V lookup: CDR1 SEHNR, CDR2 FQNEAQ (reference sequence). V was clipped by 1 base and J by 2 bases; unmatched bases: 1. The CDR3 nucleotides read TGTGCCAGCAGCTTAGGACAGGGAAACACTGAAGCTTTCTTT. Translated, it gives CASSLGQGNTEAFF.

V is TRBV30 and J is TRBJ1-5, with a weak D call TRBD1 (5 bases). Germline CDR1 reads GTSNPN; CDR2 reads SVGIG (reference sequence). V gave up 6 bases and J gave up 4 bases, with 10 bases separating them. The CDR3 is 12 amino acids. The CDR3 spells CACATDNQPQHF. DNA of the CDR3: TGTGCCTGCGCGACAGATAATCAGCCCCAGCATTTT.

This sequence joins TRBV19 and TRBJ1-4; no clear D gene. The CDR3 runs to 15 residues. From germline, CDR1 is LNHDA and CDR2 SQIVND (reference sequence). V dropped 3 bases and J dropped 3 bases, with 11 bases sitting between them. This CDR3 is CASSITLGPNEKLFF. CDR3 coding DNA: TGTGCCAGTAGTATCACTCTGGGCCCTAATGAAAAACTGTTTTTT.

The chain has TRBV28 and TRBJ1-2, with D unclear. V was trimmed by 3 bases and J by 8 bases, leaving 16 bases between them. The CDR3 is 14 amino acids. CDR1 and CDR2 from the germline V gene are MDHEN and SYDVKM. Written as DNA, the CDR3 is TGTGCCAGCAGTTTTGGCCGGGAAACGAGGGGCTACACCTTC. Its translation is CASSFGRETRGYTF.

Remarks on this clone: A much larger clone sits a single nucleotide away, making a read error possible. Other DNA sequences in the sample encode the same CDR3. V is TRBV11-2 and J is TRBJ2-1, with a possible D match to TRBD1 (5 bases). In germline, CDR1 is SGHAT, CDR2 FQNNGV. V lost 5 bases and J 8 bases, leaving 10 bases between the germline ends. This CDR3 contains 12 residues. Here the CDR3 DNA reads TGTGCCAGCAGCCTTACAGGCGATGAGCAGTTCTTC. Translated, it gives CASSLTGDEQFF.

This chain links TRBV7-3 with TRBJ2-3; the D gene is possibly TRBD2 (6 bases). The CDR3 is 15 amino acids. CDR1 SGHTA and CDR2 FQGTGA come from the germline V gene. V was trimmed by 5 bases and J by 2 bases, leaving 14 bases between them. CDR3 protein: CASSPDYLTTDTQYF. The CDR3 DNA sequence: TGTGCCAGCAGCCCGGACTATCTTACCACAGATACGCAGTATTTT.

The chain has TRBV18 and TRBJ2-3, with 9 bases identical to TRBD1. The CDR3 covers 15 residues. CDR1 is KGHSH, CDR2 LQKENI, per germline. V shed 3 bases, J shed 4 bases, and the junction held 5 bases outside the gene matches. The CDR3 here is CASSPGTGTSDTQYF. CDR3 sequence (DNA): TGTGCCAGCTCACCGGGGACAGGGACCTCAGATACGCAGTATTTT.

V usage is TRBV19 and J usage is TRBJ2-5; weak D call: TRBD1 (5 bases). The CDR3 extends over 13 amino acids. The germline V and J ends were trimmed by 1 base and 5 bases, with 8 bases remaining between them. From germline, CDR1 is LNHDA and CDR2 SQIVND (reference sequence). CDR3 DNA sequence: TGTGCCAGTAGTATAGTCGCAGGGGAGACCCAGTACTTC. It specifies CASSIVAGETQYF.

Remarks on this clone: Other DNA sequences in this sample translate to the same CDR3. For the CDR3, the DNA is TGCGCCAGCAGCTTGCAGGGTTACGAGCAGTACTTC. Encoded protein: CASSLQGYEQYF. The chain links TRBV5-1 to TRBJ2-7; possibly TRBD1 for D (5 bases). CDR3 length: 12 amino acids. Germline CDR1 and CDR2: SGHRS and YFSETQ. V was trimmed by 1 base and J by 4 bases, leaving 6 bases between them.

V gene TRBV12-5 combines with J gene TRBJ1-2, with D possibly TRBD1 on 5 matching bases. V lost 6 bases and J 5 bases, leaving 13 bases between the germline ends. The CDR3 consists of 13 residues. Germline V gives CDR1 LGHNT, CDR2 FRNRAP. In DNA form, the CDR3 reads TGTGCTAGTGGCCCCTCGGCAGGGTATGGCTACACCTTC. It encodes CASGPSAGYGYTF.

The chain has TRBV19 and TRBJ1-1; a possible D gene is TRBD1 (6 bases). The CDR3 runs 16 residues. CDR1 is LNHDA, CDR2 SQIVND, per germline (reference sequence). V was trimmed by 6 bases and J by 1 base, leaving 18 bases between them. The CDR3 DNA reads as TGTGCCAGTAGCCTGAAAGGGGGGAGAGGGAACACTGAAGCTTTCTTT. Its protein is CASSLKGGRGNTEAFF.

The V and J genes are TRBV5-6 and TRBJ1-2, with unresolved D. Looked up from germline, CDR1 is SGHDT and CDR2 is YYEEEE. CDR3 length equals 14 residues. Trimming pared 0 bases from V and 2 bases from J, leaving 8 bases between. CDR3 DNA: TGTGCCAGCAGCTTGGGGCAGGCCAACTATGGCTACACCTTC. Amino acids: CASSLGQANYGYTF. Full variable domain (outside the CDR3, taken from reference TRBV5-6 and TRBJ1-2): DAGVTQSPTHLIKTRGQQVTLRCSPKSGHDTVSWYQQALGQGPQFIFQYYEEEERQRGNFPDRFSGHQFPNYSSELNVNALLLGDSALYLCASSLGQANYGYTFGSGTRLTVV.

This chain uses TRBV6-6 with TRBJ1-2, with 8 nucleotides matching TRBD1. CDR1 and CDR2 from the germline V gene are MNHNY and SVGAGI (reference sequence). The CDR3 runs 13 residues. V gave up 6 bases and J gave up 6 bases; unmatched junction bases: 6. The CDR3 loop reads CASRPDRGNGYTF. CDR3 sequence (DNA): TGTGCCAGCAGGCCCGACAGGGGTAATGGCTACACCTTC.

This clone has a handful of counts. CDR3 DNA sequence: TGTGCCAGCAGGCTCTCTGGGACTAGCGGTAATGAGCAGTTCTTC. Encoded protein: CASRLSGTSGNEQFF. The rearrangement joins TRBV28 to TRBJ2-1, with 11 bases aligning to TRBD2. CDR1 MDHEN and CDR2 SYDVKM come from the germline V gene. This CDR3 is 15 amino acids long. J was trimmed by 7 bases and V by 6 bases; bases with no gene match: 8.

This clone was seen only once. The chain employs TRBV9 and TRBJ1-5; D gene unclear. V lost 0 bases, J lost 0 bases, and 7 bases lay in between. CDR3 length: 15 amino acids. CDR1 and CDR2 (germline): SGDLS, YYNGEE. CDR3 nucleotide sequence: TGTGCCAGCAGCGTAGCAGGTCTTAGCAATCAGCCCCAGCATTTT. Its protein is CASSVAGLSNQPQHF.

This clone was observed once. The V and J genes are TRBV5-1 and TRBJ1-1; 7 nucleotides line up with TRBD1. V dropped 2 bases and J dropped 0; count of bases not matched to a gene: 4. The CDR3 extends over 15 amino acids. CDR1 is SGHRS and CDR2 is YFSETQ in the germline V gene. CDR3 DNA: TGCGCCAGCAGCTTATATCAGGGGGTGAACACTGAAGCTTTCTTT. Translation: CASSLYQGVNTEAFF.

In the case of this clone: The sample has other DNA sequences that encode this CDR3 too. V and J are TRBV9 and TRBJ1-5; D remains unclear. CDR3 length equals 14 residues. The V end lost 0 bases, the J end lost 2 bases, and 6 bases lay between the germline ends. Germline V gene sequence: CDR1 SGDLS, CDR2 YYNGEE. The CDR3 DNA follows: TGTGCCAGCAGCGTAGGTACAGGCAATCAGCCCCAGCATTTT. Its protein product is CASSVGTGNQPQHF.

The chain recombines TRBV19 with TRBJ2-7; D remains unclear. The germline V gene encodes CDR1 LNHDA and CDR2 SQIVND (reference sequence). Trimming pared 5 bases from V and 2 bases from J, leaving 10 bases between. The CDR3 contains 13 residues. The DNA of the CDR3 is TGTGCCAGTAGTTTAGGTAACGCCTACGAGCAGTACTTC. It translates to CASSLGNAYEQYF. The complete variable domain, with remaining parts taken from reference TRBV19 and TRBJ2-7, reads DGGITQSPKYLFRKEGQNVTLSCEQNLNHDAMYWYRQDPGQGLRLIYYSQIVNDFQKGDIAEGYSVSREKKESFPLTVTSAQKNPTAFYLCASSLGNAYEQYFGPGTRLTVT.

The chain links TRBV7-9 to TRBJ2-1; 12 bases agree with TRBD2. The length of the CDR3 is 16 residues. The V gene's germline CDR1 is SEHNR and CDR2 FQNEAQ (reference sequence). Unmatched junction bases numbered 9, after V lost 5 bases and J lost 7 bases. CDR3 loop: CASSGLAGGPVNEQFF. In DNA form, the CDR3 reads TGTGCCAGCAGCGGTCTAGCGGGAGGGCCGGTGAATGAGCAGTTCTTC.

This CDR3 is CASSYSGPGSGEKLFF. The CDR3 nucleotides are TGTGCCAGCAGTTACTCAGGGCCCGGTAGTGGAGAAAAACTGTTTTTT. V is TRBV6-5 and J is TRBJ1-4; D remains unclear. The CDR3 length is 16 residues. The V end lost 0 bases, the J end lost 8 bases, and 16 bases lay between the germline ends. CDR1 MNHEY and CDR2 SVGAGI come from the germline V gene.

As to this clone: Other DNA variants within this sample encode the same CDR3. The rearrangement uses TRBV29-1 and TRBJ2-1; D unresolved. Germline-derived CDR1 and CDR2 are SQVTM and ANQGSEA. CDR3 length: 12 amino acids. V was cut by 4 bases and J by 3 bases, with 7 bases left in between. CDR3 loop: CSVALDYNEQFF. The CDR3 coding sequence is TGCAGCGTTGCTCTAGACTACAATGAGCAGTTCTTC.